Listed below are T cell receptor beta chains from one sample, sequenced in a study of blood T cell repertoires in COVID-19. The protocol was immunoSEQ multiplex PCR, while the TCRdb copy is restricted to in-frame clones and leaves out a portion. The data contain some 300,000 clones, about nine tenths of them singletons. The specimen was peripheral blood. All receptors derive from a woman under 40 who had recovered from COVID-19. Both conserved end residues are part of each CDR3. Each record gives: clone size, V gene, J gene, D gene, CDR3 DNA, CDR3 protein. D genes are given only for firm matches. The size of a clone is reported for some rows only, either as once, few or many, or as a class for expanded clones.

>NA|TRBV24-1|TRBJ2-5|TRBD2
TGTGCCACCAGTGATTTGCGGACTAGCGGGGGGGAGACCCAGTACTTC
CATSDLRTSGGETQYF
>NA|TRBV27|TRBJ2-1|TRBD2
TGTGCCAGCAGTTTATCGAGCGGGGGGGCCTACAATGAGCAGTTCTTC
CASSLSSGGAYNEQFF
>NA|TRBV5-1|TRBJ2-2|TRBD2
TGCGCCAGCAGCCTACTAGCGGTTCCGAACACCGGGGAGCTGTTTTTT
CASSLLAVPNTGELFF
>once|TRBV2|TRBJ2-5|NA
TGTGCCAGCAGTTGGACATTCCAAGAGACCCAGTACTTC
CASSWTFQETQYF
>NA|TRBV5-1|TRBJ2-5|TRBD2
TGCGCCAGCAGCTTGGCCGGGACTAGCGAGGAGACCCAGTACTTC
CASSLAGTSEETQYF
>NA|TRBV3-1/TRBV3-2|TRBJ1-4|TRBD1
TGTGCCAGCAGCCAAGGGATGGGGCAGACAGGGACTAATGAAAAACTGTTTTTT
CASSQGMGQTGTNEKLFF
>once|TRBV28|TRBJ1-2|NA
TGTGCCAGCAGCCTCACGGGGGGACAAGGAGGCTACACCTTC
CASSLTGGQGGYTF
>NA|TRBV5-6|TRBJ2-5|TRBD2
TGTGCCAGCAGCACACGGACTAGCGGTCCCCAAGAGACCCAGTACTTC
CASSTRTSGPQETQYF
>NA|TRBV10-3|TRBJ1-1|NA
TGTGCCATCAGTGAGTTTTCATTCTGCGCCACTGAAGCTTTCTTT
CAISEFSFCATEAFF
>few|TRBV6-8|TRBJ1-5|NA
TGTGCCAGCATTCCGAAGGGAGGGAATCGTAATCAGCCCCAGCATTTT
CASIPKGGNRNQPQHF
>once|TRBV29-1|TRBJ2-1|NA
TGCAGCGCGGGCAAGCGGATCTCCTACAATGAGCAGTTCTTC
CSAGKRISYNEQFF